Presented here are 19 T cell receptor beta chains from one specimen sequenced in a study of shared T cell receptors in the human thymus. Repertoires were generated with immunoSEQ multiplex PCR, while TCRdb's copy carries only in-frame clones and drops some. The sample holds 700,000 or so clones, 80% to 90% seen once. The sample was also reused in another study, on human thymus T cells.

Sequencing was carried out using thymocytes. The receptors come from a girl less than two years old with a congenital heart defect.

This chain uses TRBV14 with TRBJ1-2, with D possibly matching TRBD1 (5 bases). CDR3 length: 16 residues. CDR1 SGHDN and CDR2 FVKESK come from the germline V gene. V lost 1 base to trimming and J lost 1 base, with 13 bases between them. The DNA of the CDR3 is TGTGCCAGCAGCCAAGGGGCCGGGACTCATAACTATGGCTACACCTTC. Its translation: CASSQGAGTHNYGYTF.

The V gene is TRBV5-5, the J gene TRBJ2-5; no clear D. This CDR3 has 20 residues. From germline, CDR1 is SGHKS and CDR2 YYEKEE (reference sequence). Trimming removed 0 bases at V and 1 base at J, with 25 bases between. CDR3 sequence: CASSLGGGSVKQAFQETQYF. The CDR3 DNA sequence: TGTGCCAGCAGCTTGGGCGGTGGGTCAGTCAAGCAAGCGTTCCAAGAGACCCAGTACTTC.

This rearrangement joins TRBV7-2 to TRBJ2-1; 8 nucleotides line up with TRBD2. Germline assignment: CDR1 SGHTA and CDR2 FQGNSA. This CDR3 is built from 16 residues. V dropped 5 bases and J dropped 0; count of bases not matched to a gene: 6. CDR3 sequence reads: CASSRRGGFSYNEQFF. The CDR3 DNA sequence: TGTGCCAGCAGCCGACGGGGGGGCTTCTCCTACAATGAGCAGTTCTTC.

The chain recombines TRBV5-1 with TRBJ1-2; 10 positions match TRBD1. Germline CDR1 is SGHRS and CDR2 is YFSETQ. With V trimmed by 3 bases and J by 7 bases, 6 bases remained unmatched. The CDR3 is made up of 14 amino acids. The CDR3 DNA reads as TGCGCCAGCAGCTCAGGGACAGGGGCTTCTGGCTACACCTTC. It specifies CASSSGTGASGYTF.

The chain recombines TRBV6-5 with TRBJ1-2, with D perhaps TRBD1 (5 bases). Trimming took 2 bases from V and 5 from J, leaving 9 bases between them. This CDR3 has 13 residues. Germline values: CDR1 MNHEY, CDR2 SVGAGI. CDR3 DNA sequence: TGTGCCAGCAGTTACCTGACAGTGTATGGCTACACCTTC. Translating it yields CASSYLTVYGYTF.

The gene calls are TRBV6-1 and TRBJ1-1, with D unresolved. Germline CDR1 is MNHNS and CDR2 is SASEGT. CDR3 length: 14 amino acids. The V end was cut by 2 bases, the J end by 1 base, with 8 bases between. The DNA of the CDR3 is TGTGCCAGCAGTGAATCCGGTGAGAACACTGAAGCTTTCTTT. Amino acids: CASSESGENTEAFF.

The genes are TRBV13 and TRBJ2-1, with 9 positions matching TRBD2. CDR3 length equals 20 residues. The V and J ends lost 0 bases and 2 bases, in that order; junction bases with no gene match: 14. Germline values: CDR1 PRHDT, CDR2 FYEKMQ (reference sequence). CDR3 region: CASSLGGSRGGKVTYNEQFF. Written as DNA, the CDR3 is TGTGCCAGCAGCTTAGGGGGATCGCGGGGGGGCAAGGTCACCTACAATGAGCAGTTCTTC.

A few counts support this clone. The CDR3 sequence: CASSQHRNPGDTEAFF. CDR3 sequence (DNA): TGCGCCAGCAGCCAACATAGAAACCCAGGGGACACTGAAGCTTTCTTT. The chain combines TRBV4-1 with TRBJ1-1; TRBD1 might be the D (6 bases). Germline V gene sequence: CDR1 MGHRA, CDR2 YSYEKL. The CDR3 loop spans 16 amino acids. Trimming shortened V by 2 bases and J by 3 bases, and 16 bases separated the two germline ends.

The chain is built from TRBV7-2 and TRBJ2-7, with 7 nucleotides matching TRBD2. The CDR3 runs to 16 residues. The ends lost 3 bases at V and 2 bases at J; junction bases unmatched: 10. Germline V gene lookup returns CDR1 SGHTA and CDR2 FQGNSA. CDR3 region: CASSFRRDYATYEQYF. The CDR3 DNA reads as TGTGCCAGCAGCTTTAGGCGGGACTATGCAACCTACGAGCAGTACTTC.

This CDR3 is CASSYSFGVTEAFF. The DNA of the CDR3 is TGTGCCAGCAGTTACTCCTTCGGGGTCACTGAAGCTTTCTTT. This rearrangement joins TRBV6-5 to TRBJ1-1; no reliable D call. Germline V gene data show CDR1 as MNHEY and CDR2 as SVGAGI. CDR3 size: 14 residues. Deletions cut 0 bases from V and 4 bases from J, with 9 bases between.

This clone was found a few times. This rearrangement joins TRBV4-1 to TRBJ2-7; 11 bases align to TRBD2. The CDR3 loop spans 18 amino acids. Germline assignment: CDR1 MGHRA and CDR2 YSYEKL. The J segment lost 2 bases and the V segment lost 1 base, leaving 10 bases of the junction unmatched. CDR3 nucleotide sequence: TGCGCCAGCAGCCAAGCGTTCCTAGCGGGGGGTCAGCCCTACGAGCAGTACTTC. Residues: CASSQAFLAGGQPYEQYF.

V usage is TRBV9 and J usage is TRBJ2-1; 9 bases are shared with TRBD1. Trimming removed 0 bases from V and 6 bases from J; junction bases left unmatched: 10. CDR3 length equals 17 residues. Germline CDR1 is SGDLS and CDR2 is YYNGEE. For the CDR3, the DNA is TGTGCCAGCAGCGTAGCCCGAGGGGGACAGGGCTCCAATGAGCAGTTCTTC. This translates into CASSVARGGQGSNEQFF.

The CDR3 loop reads CASSLGLTGQDYGYTF. The CDR3 region has the DNA TGTGCCAGCAGCTTAGGCCTGACCGGACAAGACTATGGCTACACCTTC. The J gene is TRBJ1-2, the V gene TRBV7-6; D may be TRBD1 (5 bases). CDR3 length equals 16 residues. The ends were cut back, 1 base at V and 3 bases at J, with 15 bases in the middle. The germline CDR1 and CDR2 sequences are SGHVS and FNYEAQ. Full variable domain (rest looked up from reference TRBV7-6 and TRBJ1-2): GAGVSQSPRYKVTKRGQDVALRCDPISGHVSLYWYRQALGQGPEFLTYFNYEAQQDKSGLPNDRFSAERPEGSISTLTIQRTEQRDSAMYRCASSLGLTGQDYGYTFGSGTRLTVV.

The V call is TRBV4-3, the J call TRBJ1-1; the match to TRBD1 covers 7 bases. Germline lookup yields CDR1 LGHNA and CDR2 YSLEER. This CDR3 has 16 amino acids. V trimming: 1 base; J trimming: 4 bases; junction bases outside the gene matches: 9. CDR3 in amino acids: CASSQAKWDSLTEAFF. CDR3 nucleotides: TGCGCCAGCAGCCAAGCTAAATGGGACAGCCTCACTGAAGCTTTCTTT.

This chain links TRBV9 with TRBJ2-1; unclear D gene. The CDR3 length is 17 residues. Germline CDR1 reads SGDLS; CDR2 reads YYNGEE. V lost 4 bases and J 0 bases, leaving 17 bases between the germline ends. The CDR3 reads CASSPEPHKLSYNEQFF. CDR3 DNA: TGTGCCAGCAGCCCCGAGCCCCATAAGCTCTCCTACAATGAGCAGTTCTTC.

CDR3 protein: CASRQGWNYGYTF. CDR3 DNA sequence: TGTGCCAGCAGACAGGGGTGGAACTATGGCTACACCTTC. V gene TRBV2 combines with J gene TRBJ1-2, with 7 nucleotides matching TRBD1. Germline values: CDR1 SNHLY, CDR2 FYNNEI. CDR3 size: 13 residues. Germline trimming cut 6 bases from V and 2 bases from J; bases unmatched to any gene: 3.

This clone was detected only once. The gene calls are TRBV19 and TRBJ1-2; D might be TRBD1 (5 bases). The CDR3 consists of 15 residues. V lost 3 bases to trimming and J lost 4 bases, with 15 bases between them. Germline loops: CDR1 LNHDA, CDR2 SQIVND (reference sequence). The CDR3 nucleotides read TGTGCCAGTAGTATTAGTTCCGACAGCACCTATGGCTACACCTTC. This codes for CASSISSDSTYGYTF.

This clone was seen once. The rearrangement uses TRBV10-2 and TRBJ2-5, with 9 bases matching TRBD2. This CDR3 has 15 amino acids. Trimming at V came to 6 bases and at J to 3 bases, leaving 8 bases not matched to a gene. Germline V gene sequence: CDR1 WSHSY, CDR2 SAAADI. The CDR3 DNA follows: TGCGCCAGCAGAGCGGGGGGCCCTCTCAAAGAGACCCAGTACTTC. Translated: CASRAGGPLKETQYF.

The CDR3 sequence is CASSQGMEGEQYF. The DNA for the CDR3 is TGCGCCAGCAGCCAAGGGATGGAGGGCGAGCAGTACTTC. The chain has TRBV4-3 and TRBJ2-7, with TRBD2 as a possible D gene (6 bases). The V gene lost 1 base and the J gene lost 6 bases, with 10 bases spanning the gap. The CDR3 totals 13 residues. In germline, CDR1 is LGHNA, CDR2 YSLEER.